The present TCR beta chain was sequenced within a study of Ad26.COV2.S vaccination and SARS-CoV-2 variants. Background on the study: This donor came from the COV1001 trial of Ad26.COV2.S.

Regarding this clone: Its target is not known.

The trim removed 5 bases at V and 6 bases at J, leaving 2 bases unmatched. Germline V gene data show CDR1 as LGHNA and CDR2 as YNFKEQ. CDR3 size: 13 residues. Sample treatment: over 15 received Ad26.COV2.S at low or high dose, single or two shots; a few received placebo; per-sample allocation not given. The study sampled participants on day 63 after the first vaccine or placebo injection. Study findings and constraints: An underestimation of total T cell responses may have resulted from the TCR breadth and depth analyses. After vaccination, substantial breadth of spike-specific CD8+ and CD4+ responses was reported. It was vaccine recipients, not placebo recipients, who had the higher spike-specific TCR breadth.

The repertoire was sequenced with immunoSEQ multiplex PCR; TCRdb's copy has only in-frame clones and lacks some. The repertoire consists of nearly 400,000 clones, with roughly 90% occurring once and the leading ten covering around 1.9%. The sequenced sample was peripheral blood, obtained in a trial of Ad26.COV2.S vaccine versus placebo. The chain uses TRBV4-2 and TRBJ2-7, with TRBD2 matching 12 bases. The TCR was taken from a person between 18 and 65 years old who received the Ad26.COV2.S COVID-19 vaccine or a placebo. The CDR3 nucleotides are TGTGCCAGCAGCACTAGCGGGAGGTTCGAGCAGTACTTC. Its protein product is CASSTSGRFEQYF.